The rows below give T cell receptor beta chains drawn from one sample of a study of CD8 T cells in Susac syndrome. TCRdb fed the immunoSEQ multiplex PCR reads into MiXCR, producing one record per CDR3 protein. This repertoire shows under 150,000 distinct CDR3 sequences, approximately 89% found once; its top ten account for around 0.25%. The sequenced material came from CD8+ T cells from PBMCs. These receptor sequences come from a human donor with multiple sclerosis. The CDR3 runs from the conserved cysteine through the conserved F or W. The D gene is left open where the match is weak. Some rows have no size entry. The others give once, few or many, or a class for an expanded clone.

d_call	v_call	clone_size	cdr3_length	j_call	cdr3_aa	cdr3_nt
TRBD1	TRBV19	.	15	TRBJ1-2	CASSITGTGSGGYTF	TGTGCCAGTAGTATCACCGGGACAGGGAGCGGAGGCTACACCTTC
.	TRBV4-2	.	15	TRBJ1-5	CASSQSRAGNQPQHF	TGTGCCAGCAGCCAATCGAGGGCGGGCAATCAGCCCCAGCATTTT
.	TRBV13	.	13	TRBJ1-2	CASSLGSSYGYTF	TGTGCCAGCAGCTTAGGCAGCTCCTATGGCTACACCTTC
.	TRBV2	once	15	TRBJ2-2	CASSDIDISGGELFF	TGTGCCAGCAGTGACATCGACATCTCGGGCGGGGAGCTGTTTTTT
.	TRBV19	.	14	TRBJ1-2	CASRPLTALYGYTF	TGTGCCAGTAGACCCTTGACAGCATTATATGGCTACACCTTC
TRBD1	TRBV27	.	14	TRBJ2-7	CASGITGGEYEQYF	TGTGCCAGCGGGATTACAGGGGGCGAGTACGAGCAGTACTTC
.	TRBV30	.	14	TRBJ2-7	CAWTLGEFSYEQYF	TGTGCCTGGACCCTTGGAGAGTTCTCCTACGAGCAGTACTTC
.	TRBV27	.	15	TRBJ2-1	CASSLSGGSDNEQFF	TGTGCCAGCAGTCTCTCCGGTGGCTCCGACAATGAGCAGTTCTTC
.	TRBV12-3/TRBV12-4	.	14	TRBJ1-1	CASSVVGGPDEAFF	TGTGCCAGCAGTGTGGTCGGGGGGCCCGATGAAGCTTTCTTT
.	TRBV11-2	.	16	TRBJ1-5	CASSLGVDSYNQPQHF	TGTGCCAGCAGCTTAGGAGTGGACAGCTACAATCAGCCCCAGCATTTT
TRBD1	TRBV7-2	few	15	TRBJ2-7	CASSLPRQGEGEQYF	TGTGCCAGCAGCCTTCCCCGGCAGGGGGAAGGCGAGCAGTACTTC
TRBD1	TRBV27	once	15	TRBJ1-2	CASSLTGGTNYGYTF	TGTGCCAGCAGTTTGACAGGGGGCACTAACTATGGCTACACCTTC
.	TRBV30	.	14	TRBJ1-1	CAWSVNGGNTEAFF	TGTGCCTGGAGTGTAAACGGGGGGAACACTGAAGCTTTCTTT
.	TRBV11-2	.	15	TRBJ1-1	CASSPLSGRHTEAFF	TGTGCCAGCAGCCCCCTTTCCGGACGGCACACTGAAGCTTTCTTT
TRBD1	TRBV5-1	.	14	TRBJ2-7	CASSVGTGIYEQYF	TGCGCCAGCAGCGTGGGGACAGGGATCTACGAGCAGTACTTC
.	TRBV28	.	13	TRBJ1-5	CASSLGTVGPQHF	TGTGCCAGCAGTTTGGGGACCGTAGGGCCCCAGCATTTT
.	TRBV2	.	11	TRBJ2-7	CASGPIYEQYF	TGTGCCAGCGGGCCTATCTACGAGCAGTACTTC
TRBD2	TRBV6-5	once	15	TRBJ2-1	CASSLAGSSYNEQFF	TGTGCCAGCAGTTTAGCGGGGAGCTCCTACAATGAGCAGTTCTTC
.	TRBV20-1	.	14	TRBJ2-2	CSARDLAVTGELFF	TGCAGTGCTAGAGATTTAGCGGTCACCGGGGAGCTGTTTTTT
TRBD2	TRBV19	.	13	TRBJ2-2	CASSTGRSGELFF	TGTGCCAGTAGTACCGGGAGGTCCGGGGAGCTGTTTTTT
.	TRBV12-3/TRBV12-4	.	16	TRBJ2-5	CASSLGGQSLQETQYF	TGTGCCAGCAGCCTCGGAGGCCAGTCACTTCAAGAGACCCAGTACTTC
TRBD2	TRBV28	.	14	TRBJ2-5	CASTSPGLAETQYF	TGTGCCAGCACCAGTCCGGGACTAGCTGAGACCCAGTACTTC
.	TRBV3-1	.	12	TRBJ2-3	CASSQAADTQYF	TGTGCCAGCAGCCAAGCGGCAGATACGCAGTATTTT
.	TRBV12-5	.	10	TRBJ1-4	CATGGEKLFF	TGTGCCACTGGAGGGGAAAAACTGTTTTTT
TRBD2	TRBV28	few	13	TRBJ2-7	CASSLPSGYEQYF	TGTGCCAGCAGTTTGCCTAGCGGCTACGAGCAGTACTTC
TRBD1	TRBV19	.	15	TRBJ1-1	CASRWTGGSNTEAFF	TGTGCCAGTAGATGGACAGGGGGCTCGAACACTGAAGCTTTCTTT
.	TRBV18	.	15	TRBJ2-7	CASSPEIAEAYEQYF	TGTGCCAGCTCACCGGAGATAGCGGAAGCCTACGAGCAGTACTTC
TRBD1	TRBV7-9	.	14	TRBJ2-5	CASSLGDREETQYF	TGTGCCAGCAGCTTAGGCGACAGGGAAGAGACCCAGTACTTC
.	TRBV9	.	16	TRBJ2-7	CASSGGEGHSSYEQYF	TGTGCCAGCAGCGGGGGGGAAGGACACAGCTCCTACGAGCAGTACTTC
TRBD2	TRBV4-3	.	17	TRBJ2-7	CASSQVEALAGAYEQYF	TGCGCCAGCAGCCAAGTAGAGGCCCTAGCGGGAGCTTACGAGCAGTACTTC
.	TRBV27	once	14	TRBJ1-1	CASSLTGPNTEAFF	TGTGCCAGCAGCTTAACAGGGCCGAACACTGAAGCTTTCTTT
TRBD1	TRBV27	few	13	TRBJ2-7	CASSLDRAYEQYF	TGTGCCAGCAGTTTAGACAGGGCCTACGAGCAGTACTTC
.	TRBV12-3/TRBV12-4	.	13	TRBJ2-1	CASVETGPNEQFF	TGTGCCAGCGTCGAAACAGGTCCCAATGAGCAGTTCTTC
.	TRBV12-3/TRBV12-4	.	12	TRBJ2-1	CASSFRGLEQFF	TGTGCCAGCAGTTTCCGGGGCCTTGAGCAGTTCTTC
.	TRBV2	once	15	TRBJ2-6	CASSGSVSGANVLTF	TGTGCCAGCAGTGGGTCAGTCTCTGGGGCCAACGTCCTGACTTTC
.	TRBV7-9	.	13	TRBJ2-7	CASSASSNYEQYF	TGTGCCAGCAGCGCGAGTTCAAATTACGAGCAGTACTTC
.	TRBV19	.	15	TRBJ1-5	CASSLVGQSNQPQHF	TGTGCCAGTAGCCTCGTGGGACAAAGCAATCAGCCCCAGCATTTT
.	TRBV19	.	13	TRBJ1-1	CASTPGNVVEAFF	TGTGCCAGTACCCCAGGGAATGTGGTTGAAGCTTTCTTT
.	TRBV7-9	.	11	TRBJ2-1	CASSSTGHRAF	TGTGCCAGCAGCTCAACCGGTCACAGAGCCTTC
TRBD1	TRBV29-1	.	16	TRBJ2-7	CSVEGGTGGVSYEQYF	TGCAGCGTTGAAGGAGGGACAGGGGGCGTCTCCTACGAGCAGTACTTC
TRBD1	TRBV29-1	.	12	TRBJ2-7	CSVGYRGYEQYF	TGCAGCGTTGGCTACAGGGGGTACGAGCAGTACTTC
TRBD1	TRBV5-6	.	16	TRBJ2-6	CASSAGTGSGANVLTF	TGTGCCAGCAGCGCCGGGACAGGCTCTGGGGCCAACGTCCTGACTTTC
.	TRBV10-3	.	12	TRBJ2-7	CAIADGDYEQYF	TGTGCCATCGCGGACGGAGACTACGAGCAGTACTTC
.	TRBV3-1	.	13	TRBJ2-7	CASSQVPKEEQYF	TGTGCCAGCAGCCAAGTACCAAAGGAGGAGCAGTACTTC
TRBD1	TRBV29-1	.	14	TRBJ1-1	CSVRQGGLDTEAFF	TGCAGCGTGAGACAGGGTGGCTTGGACACTGAAGCTTTCTTT
.	TRBV29-1	.	10	TRBJ2-2	CSAYTGELFF	TGCAGCGCATACACCGGGGAGCTGTTTTTT
.	TRBV5-6	.	12	TRBJ2-3	CASSLGVDTQYF	TGTGCCAGCAGCTTGGGGGTAGATACGCAGTATTTT
TRBD2	TRBV28	.	16	TRBJ2-3	CASSLSGAGVTDTQYF	TGTGCCAGCAGTTTATCGGGAGCGGGAGTCACAGATACGCAGTATTTT
TRBD1	TRBV20-1	.	15	TRBJ1-1	CSASGTGGVNTEAFF	TGCAGTGCTAGTGGGACAGGGGGCGTGAACACTGAAGCTTTCTTT
.	TRBV30	once	11	TRBJ1-1	CAYRMNTEAFF	TGTGCCTACAGGATGAACACTGAAGCTTTCTTT
.	TRBV9	.	16	TRBJ2-7	CASSTGGGPPFYEQYF	TGTGCCAGCAGCACGGGTGGCGGGCCGCCTTTCTACGAGCAGTACTTC